A selection of T cell receptor beta chains follows, all from one sample in a study of T cells after yellow fever vaccination. Via MiXCR, TCRdb re-called the 5' RACE reads, giving one row per CDR3 protein. Of a few hundred thousand distinct CDR3 sequences listed, 11% are singletons. Source: PBMCs, taken on the day of the first yellow fever vaccination. All receptors derive from a man between 18 and 35 years old who received the YFV17D yellow fever vaccine. CDR3s include the opening cysteine and the closing phenylalanine or tryptophan. D genes are given only for firm matches. Some rows have no size entry. The others give once, few or many, or a class for an expanded clone.

cdr3_nt: TGTGCCAGCAGTGAAACGGGGACCCCCTACAATGAGCAGTTCTTC; cdr3_aa: CASSETGTPYNEQFF; j_call: TRBJ2-1; clone_size: .; v_call: TRBV2; d_call: .
cdr3_nt: TGTGCCAGCAGGGCTGCCCCGGCATCCCCGGGCAATCAGCCCCAGCATTTT; cdr3_aa: CASRAAPASPGNQPQHF; j_call: TRBJ1-5; clone_size: .; v_call: TRBV6-2/TRBV6-3; d_call: .
cdr3_nt: TGTGCCAGCCGCCGATCTCAGGCGAATGAGCAGTTCTTC; cdr3_aa: CASRRSQANEQFF; j_call: TRBJ2-1; clone_size: .; v_call: TRBV7-2; d_call: .
cdr3_nt: TGTGCCAGCAGCTTAGCCCCCCAGGGGATCTACGAGCAGTACTTC; cdr3_aa: CASSLAPQGIYEQYF; j_call: TRBJ2-7; clone_size: few; v_call: TRBV5-6; d_call: .
cdr3_nt: TGCGCCAGCAGCTTGGGGCAGCCGGCCACTGAAGCTTTCTTT; cdr3_aa: CASSLGQPATEAFF; j_call: TRBJ1-1; clone_size: .; v_call: TRBV5-1; d_call: .
cdr3_nt: TGCGCTAGCGAGCCTGGAGGTTCCAGCTCCTATAATTCACCCCTCCACTTT; cdr3_aa: CASEPGGSSSYNSPLHF; j_call: TRBJ1-6; clone_size: .; v_call: TRBV5-1; d_call: .
cdr3_nt: TGCAGCGTGGCAACAGGGGGCGACTATGGCTACACCTTC; cdr3_aa: CSVATGGDYGYTF; j_call: TRBJ1-2; clone_size: .; v_call: TRBV29-1; d_call: TRBD1
cdr3_nt: TGTGCCAGCAGGGAGTTTGGGGGCTCCTACAATGAGCAGTTCTTC; cdr3_aa: CASREFGGSYNEQFF; j_call: TRBJ2-1; clone_size: few; v_call: TRBV6-1; d_call: .
cdr3_nt: TGTGCGACCGGGCCTTCGACCGGGGAGCTGTTTTTT; cdr3_aa: CATGPSTGELFF; j_call: TRBJ2-2; clone_size: .; v_call: TRBV7-2; d_call: .
cdr3_nt: TGCGCCAGCAGCCCCCTCGCAACTAATGAAAAACTGTTTTTT; cdr3_aa: CASSPLATNEKLFF; j_call: TRBJ1-4; clone_size: .; v_call: TRBV5-1; d_call: .
cdr3_nt: TGTGCCAGCAGCTTGGACTTGGAGGGGAACATTCAGTACTTC; cdr3_aa: CASSLDLEGNIQYF; j_call: TRBJ2-4; clone_size: few; v_call: TRBV5-4; d_call: .
cdr3_nt: TGTGCCAGCAGTTATGAGCTTGTGACCCAGTACTTC; cdr3_aa: CASSYELVTQYF; j_call: TRBJ2-5; clone_size: .; v_call: TRBV28; d_call: .
cdr3_nt: TGTGCCAGCAGCTTAAGACTAGCGGGTTACAATGAGCAGTTCTTC; cdr3_aa: CASSLRLAGYNEQFF; j_call: TRBJ2-1; clone_size: once; v_call: TRBV11-3; d_call: TRBD2
cdr3_nt: TGTGCCAGCTGGGGGTCTGGGACGAGAGGCGGAGAGCAGTACTTC; cdr3_aa: CASWGSGTRGGEQYF; j_call: TRBJ2-7; clone_size: .; v_call: TRBV7-4; d_call: .